A single sample gave rise to the 10 T cell receptor beta chains below, sequenced in a study of response to subunit inactivated influenza vaccine. TCRdb re-called the RT-PCR reads with MiXCR, one entry per CDR3 protein. The sample yields hundreds of thousands of distinct CDR3 sequences, about 15% seen once. Source: PBMCs from blood, taken about 14 days before vaccination. The receptors stem from a man aged 50 to 60 who received an inactivated influenza vaccine.

The sample holds a few counts of this clonotype. The chain uses TRBV12-3 or TRBV12-4 and TRBJ1-2, with TRBD1 as a possible D gene (5 bases). The CDR3 totals 14 residues. V was clipped by 8 bases and J by 5 bases, with 18 bases between them. The CDR3 sequence is CASLSAGGSYGYTF. CDR3 coding DNA: TGTGCCAGCCTTTCCGCGGGGGGTAGTTATGGCTACACCTTC.

This clonotype was seen only a few times. This chain connects TRBV5-1 to TRBJ2-1; TRBD2 matches at 9 bases. Germline V lookup: CDR1 SGHRS, CDR2 YFSETQ. The J segment lost 5 bases and the V segment lost 0 bases, leaving 3 bases of the junction unmatched. This CDR3 comprises 15 residues. CDR3 sequence reads: CASSLGGRGNNEQFF. CDR3 nucleotides: TGCGCCAGCAGCTTGGGCGGGAGGGGGAACAATGAGCAGTTCTTC.

The CDR3 loop reads CATRGVTGTYEQYF. CDR3 in DNA: TGTGCCACCAGGGGAGTGACGGGGACCTACGAGCAGTACTTC. The V call is TRBV15, the J call TRBJ2-7; D is perhaps TRBD2 (5 bases). Trimming cost V 6 bases and J 2 bases, with 14 bases left between them. Per germline, CDR1 LNHNV and CDR2 YYDKDF (reference sequence). The CDR3 loop spans 14 amino acids.

V and J are TRBV5-5 and TRBJ2-2, with D perhaps given as TRBD1 or TRBD2 (5 bases each). The CDR3 has 15 amino acids. The V end was cut by 2 bases, the J end by 4 bases, with 12 bases between. Germline CDR1 and CDR2: SGHKS and YYEKEE (reference sequence). In nucleotides, the CDR3 is TGTGCCAGCAGCTTCGAGGGGCAGGGCACCGGGGAGCTGTTTTTT. Protein sequence: CASSFEGQGTGELFF.

The chain joins TRBV4-1 to TRBJ2-1; 7 nucleotides agree with TRBD1. The CDR3 loop spans 16 amino acids. V was pared by 0 bases and J by 4 bases, with 6 bases of the junction left unmatched. The V gene's germline CDR1 is MGHRA and CDR2 YSYEKL. CDR3 sequence reads: CASSQERGQVYNEQFF. The CDR3 region has the DNA TGCGCCAGCAGCCAAGAGAGAGGACAGGTGTACAATGAGCAGTTCTTC.

The CDR3 DNA follows: TGTGCCAGCAGTTACGAGGGCTACCAAGAGACCCAGTACTTC. Its protein is CASSYEGYQETQYF. This rearrangement joins TRBV6-5 to TRBJ2-5; weak D call: TRBD2 (5 bases). V dropped 2 bases and J dropped 0 bases, with 7 bases sitting between them. CDR1 is MNHEY and CDR2 is SVGAGI in the germline V gene. The CDR3 spans 14 residues.

This clonotype was recorded a few times. The rearrangement joins TRBV4-3 to TRBJ2-7; D might be TRBD2 (6 bases). The CDR3 consists of 14 residues. Germline V CDR1 and CDR2: LGHNA, YSLEER. Trimming cost V 1 base and J 3 bases, with 10 bases left between them. For the CDR3, the DNA is TGCGCCAGCAGCCAAGGGGCAGCGGGCTACGAGCAGTACTTC. It yields the protein CASSQGAAGYEQYF.

The chain links TRBV7-9 to TRBJ2-3, with a weak D call TRBD1 (6 bases). Germline assignment: CDR1 SEHNR and CDR2 FQNEAQ (reference sequence). CDR3 length: 16 amino acids. V was trimmed by 1 base and J by 7 bases, leaving 18 bases between them. The CDR3 DNA reads as TGTGCCAGCAGCTTAGGGCCGAGGGGGTCCCGACATACGCAGTATTTT. This encodes CASSLGPRGSRHTQYF.

The table lists this clonotype with a few counts. The genes are TRBV18 and TRBJ1-1, with D possibly being TRBD1 (5 bases). Per germline, CDR1 KGHSH and CDR2 LQKENI. Trimming left V 3 bases short and J 1 base short, with 12 bases between. This CDR3 is 15 amino acids long. Here the CDR3 DNA reads TGTGCCAGCTCACCTAGGACATCCTCGAACACTGAAGCTTTCTTT. Amino acids: CASSPRTSSNTEAFF.

This clonotype has a handful of counts. The chain has TRBV7-2 and TRBJ2-1; TRBD2 matches 11 bases. CDR1 SGHTA and CDR2 FQGNSA come from the germline V gene. This CDR3 has 16 residues. With V trimmed by 4 bases and J by 2 bases, 4 bases remained unmatched. This CDR3 is CASSSSSGGAYNEQFF. The CDR3 nucleotides read TGTGCCAGCAGCTCTAGTAGCGGGGGGGCCTACAATGAGCAGTTCTTC.